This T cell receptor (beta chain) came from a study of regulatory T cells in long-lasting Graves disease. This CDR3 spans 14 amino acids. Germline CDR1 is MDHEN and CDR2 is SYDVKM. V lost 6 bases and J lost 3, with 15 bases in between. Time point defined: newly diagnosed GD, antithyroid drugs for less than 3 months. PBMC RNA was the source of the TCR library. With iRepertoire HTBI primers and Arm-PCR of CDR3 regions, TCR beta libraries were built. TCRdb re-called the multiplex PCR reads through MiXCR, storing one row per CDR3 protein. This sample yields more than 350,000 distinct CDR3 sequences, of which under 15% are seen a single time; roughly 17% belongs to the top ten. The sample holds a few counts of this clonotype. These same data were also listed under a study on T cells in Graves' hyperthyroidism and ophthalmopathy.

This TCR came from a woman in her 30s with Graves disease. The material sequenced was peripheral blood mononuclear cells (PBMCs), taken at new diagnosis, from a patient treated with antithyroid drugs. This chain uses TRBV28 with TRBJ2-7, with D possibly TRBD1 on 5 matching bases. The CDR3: CASSPGAGYYEQYF. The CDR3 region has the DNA TGTGCCAGCAGCCCTGGCGCAGGGTACTACGAGCAGTACTTC.